Below, 32 T cell receptor beta chains from the same sample are listed, as sequenced in a study of T cell responses to AZD1222 COVID-19 vaccine. The method was immunoSEQ multiplex PCR; TCRdb's version includes in-frame clones alone and lacks a portion of them. The table includes 170,000 or so clones, approximately 90% detected once. The sequencing used peripheral blood, collected on day 0 of AZD1222 vaccination. The receptor set was obtained from an adult in good health.

This clone was picked up one time. CDR3 region: CATSRRDRGLYSNQPQHF. As DNA, the CDR3 is TGTGCCACCAGCCGCCGGGACAGGGGACTTTATAGCAATCAGCCCCAGCATTTT. The chain uses TRBV15 and TRBJ1-5; 10 bases align to TRBD1. The germline V gene has CDR1 LNHNV and CDR2 YYDKDF (reference sequence). This CDR3 comprises 18 residues. V shed 5 bases, J shed 0 bases, and the junction held 10 bases outside the gene matches.

The rearrangement links TRBV4-3 to TRBJ2-3, with D perhaps TRBD1 (5 bases). This CDR3 spans 17 amino acids. Deletions cut 0 bases from V and 2 bases from J, with 15 bases between. Per germline, CDR1 LGHNA and CDR2 YSLEER. CDR3 residues: CASSQDTQGPYTDTQYF. The CDR3 DNA sequence: TGCGCCAGCAGCCAAGATACCCAGGGCCCGTACACAGATACGCAGTATTTT.

The V gene is TRBV11-2, the J gene TRBJ2-7; 7 bases fit TRBD1. Germline V gene sequence: CDR1 SGHAT, CDR2 FQNNGV. V lost 0 bases to trimming and J lost 3 bases; unmatched junction nucleotides: 5. The CDR3 extends over 15 amino acids. This CDR3 reads CASSLDKGAGYEQYF. CDR3 sequence (DNA): TGTGCCAGCAGCTTAGACAAGGGGGCTGGCTACGAGCAGTACTTC.

This CDR3 reads CASSTGLTPSYEQYF. The CDR3 nucleotides are TGTGCCAGTAGTACAGGGCTCACACCTTCCTACGAGCAGTACTTC. This chain uses TRBV19 with TRBJ2-7, with D tentatively TRBD1 (5 bases). The CDR3 has 15 residues. Germline V gene sequence: CDR1 LNHDA, CDR2 SQIVND (reference sequence). The V end lost 4 bases, the J end lost 1 base, and 14 bases lay between the germline ends.

By sample fraction, this clone is medium-sized (0.01 to 0.1%). As DNA, the CDR3 is TGTGCCAGCAGCCAAGAACGAGGCTCCGGGGCCAACGTCCTGACTTTC. Translation gives CASSQERGSGANVLTF. The V and J genes are TRBV4-2 and TRBJ2-6; no clear D. V lost 0 bases, J lost 4 bases, and 10 bases lay in between. CDR1 and CDR2 (germline): LGHNA, YNFKEQ. The CDR3 sequence is 16 residues long.

V is TRBV5-1 and J is TRBJ2-3; TRBD1 matches at 7 bases. There are 15 residues in the CDR3. CDR1 and CDR2 (germline): SGHRS, YFSETQ. Trimming at V came to 7 bases and at J to 2 bases, leaving 10 bases not matched to a gene. In nucleotides, the CDR3 is TGCGCCAGCCGGTACACAGGGGAGCCCACAGATACGCAGTATTTT. Protein: CASRYTGEPTDTQYF.

The chain carries TRBV5-1 and TRBJ2-1, with 11 bases matching TRBD1. V lost 2 bases to trimming and J lost 9 bases; unmatched junction nucleotides: 4. Germline CDR1 SGHRS, CDR2 YFSETQ. The CDR3 covers 14 residues. The CDR3 is CASSLGQGAGEQFF. The CDR3 region has the DNA TGCGCCAGCAGCTTAGGACAGGGGGCCGGTGAGCAGTTCTTC. Full variable domain (rest looked up from reference TRBV5-1 and TRBJ2-1): KAGVTQTPRYLIKTRGQQVTLSCSPISGHRSVSWYQQTPGQGLQFLFEYFSETQRNKGNFPGRFSGRQFSNSRSEMNVSTLELGDSALYLCASSLGQGAGEQFFGPGTRLTVL.

CDR3 protein: CASSLGGEGNQPQHF. The CDR3 coding sequence is TGTGCCAGCAGCTTGGGGGGAGAGGGCAATCAGCCCCAGCATTTT. The rearrangement uses TRBV5-5 and TRBJ1-5; D gene ambiguous. The CDR3 runs to 15 residues. V lost 0 bases, J lost 2 bases, and 9 bases lay in between. Germline V gene sequence: CDR1 SGHKS, CDR2 YYEKEE (reference sequence).

The genes are TRBV3-1 (or the pseudogene TRBV3-2) and TRBJ1-2; D is unresolved. The germline gives CDR1 LGHDT, CDR2 YNNKEL (reference sequence). Trimming pared 4 bases from V and 3 bases from J, leaving 15 bases between. The CDR3 consists of 15 residues. CDR3 sequence: CASSPLRGAYYGYTF. The CDR3 DNA follows: TGTGCCAGCAGCCCCTTGCGGGGTGCATACTATGGCTACACCTTC.

V usage is TRBV3-1 (or the pseudogene TRBV3-2) and J usage is TRBJ2-7; D is unresolved. CDR3 length equals 15 residues. From germline, CDR1 is LGHDT and CDR2 YNNKEL (reference sequence). V was pared by 1 base and J by 3 bases, with 13 bases between. This chain's CDR3 is CASSQGAWGIYEQYF. The CDR3 DNA is TGTGCCAGCAGCCAAGGGGCGTGGGGAATCTACGAGCAGTACTTC.

The V gene is TRBV7-9, the J gene TRBJ2-3; 7 nucleotides align to TRBD2. Germline V gives CDR1 SEHNR, CDR2 FQNEAQ (reference sequence). With 5 bases clipped from V and 2 bases from J, the junction kept 10 bases outside the gene matches. The CDR3 is made up of 16 amino acids. CDR3 sequence reads: CASSGRLALFTDTQYF. CDR3 sequence (DNA): TGTGCCAGCAGCGGACGACTAGCCCTCTTCACAGATACGCAGTATTTT.

The V gene is TRBV9, the J gene TRBJ1-1; the match to TRBD1 covers 7 bases. Per germline, CDR1 SGDLS and CDR2 YYNGEE. The CDR3 runs 17 residues. V lost 0 bases, J lost 5 bases, and 13 bases stayed unmatched. The CDR3 loop reads CASSVAPSDRVGTEAFF. The DNA of the CDR3 is TGTGCCAGCAGCGTAGCCCCGTCCGACAGGGTAGGGACTGAAGCTTTCTTT.

The genes are TRBV6-5 and TRBJ2-3; possible D gene TRBD1, 6 bases. V was trimmed by 7 bases and J by 2 bases, leaving 13 bases between them. Germline loops: CDR1 MNHEY, CDR2 SVGAGI. The CDR3 has 14 residues. The CDR3: CASNTGPYTDTQYF. CDR3 sequence (DNA): TGTGCCAGCAATACAGGGCCGTACACAGATACGCAGTATTTT.

This sequence joins TRBV7-8 and TRBJ1-1; weak D call: TRBD1 (5 bases). V gave up 0 bases and J gave up 0 bases, with 8 bases separating them. The CDR3 totals 15 residues. In germline, CDR1 is SGHVS, CDR2 FQNEAQ. CDR3 DNA sequence: TGTGCCAGCAGCTTAGCGCTGGGGGTGAACACTGAAGCTTTCTTT. Translation gives CASSLALGVNTEAFF. Full variable domain (remainder filled in from reference TRBV7-8 and TRBJ1-1): GAGVSQSPRYKVAKRGQDVALRCDPISGHVSLFWYQQALGQGPEFLTYFQNEAQLDKSGLPSDRFFAERPEGSVSTLKIQRTQQEDSAVYLCASSLALGVNTEAFFGQGTRLTVV.

The CDR3 coding sequence is TGTGCCAGCAGTTTCTTACAGCTATTAGGCTACACCTTC. This translates into CASSFLQLLGYTF. The chain carries TRBV12-3 or TRBV12-4 and TRBJ1-2, with no clear D. The V gene lost 3 bases and the J gene lost 8 bases, with 13 bases spanning the gap. The CDR3 extends over 13 amino acids.

The chain has TRBV19 and TRBJ1-5; the match to TRBD1 covers 7 bases. Trimming removed 4 bases from V and 0 bases from J; junction bases left unmatched: 9. CDR3 length: 17 residues. CDR1 LNHDA and CDR2 SQIVND come from the germline V gene (reference sequence). This CDR3 is CASSKGAQSYSNQPQHF. The CDR3, as DNA: TGTGCCAGTAGTAAGGGGGCACAATCTTATAGCAATCAGCCCCAGCATTTT.

This chain links TRBV6-5 with TRBJ2-7, with 7 bases fitting TRBD1. The germline V gene encodes CDR1 MNHEY and CDR2 SVGAGI. Losses at the gene ends were 5 bases for V and 6 bases for J; bases not matched to a gene: 4. This CDR3 has 12 amino acids. The CDR3 reads CASSQTGTEQYF. As DNA, the CDR3 is TGTGCCAGCAGTCAGACAGGGACCGAGCAGTACTTC.

The chain employs TRBV7-2 and TRBJ1-1, with D tentatively TRBD1 (6 bases). Trimming took 5 bases from V and 6 from J, leaving 19 bases between them. The CDR3 loop spans 15 amino acids. Germline V lookup: CDR1 SGHTA, CDR2 FQGNSA. The CDR3 DNA reads as TGTGCCAGCAGCCAAGATTATATGAGGGGGGCTGAAGCTTTCTTT. Protein: CASSQDYMRGAEAFF.

The genes are TRBV7-2 and TRBJ1-6, with 9 positions matching TRBD1. The CDR3 has 15 amino acids. CDR1 and CDR2 from the germline V gene are SGHTA and FQGNSA. V dropped 5 bases and J dropped 8; count of bases not matched to a gene: 7. The CDR3 sequence: CASSAGQGHYSPLHF. CDR3 in DNA: TGTGCCAGCAGCGCGGGACAGGGCCATTATTCACCCCTCCACTTT.

V is TRBV11-3 and J is TRBJ2-5, with 12 bases lining up with TRBD2. This CDR3 is built from 18 residues. CDR1 and CDR2 (germline): SGHNT, YENEEA. Trimming removed 1 base from V and 4 bases from J; junction bases left unmatched: 10. Written as DNA, the CDR3 is TGTGCCAGCAGCTTAGTTCTAGCGGGGGGGAGATACGGAGAGACCCAGTACTTC. Amino acids: CASSLVLAGGRYGETQYF.

The chain is built from TRBV18 and TRBJ1-2; unclear D gene. CDR1 and CDR2 (germline): KGHSH, LQKENI. The CDR3 runs to 12 residues. Trimming took 4 bases from V and 5 from J, leaving 8 bases between them. The chain's CDR3 is CASSLDGYGYTF. The CDR3 DNA reads as TGTGCCAGCTCACTCGACGGATATGGCTACACCTTC.

CDR3 amino acids: CASSFLPEWNTEAFF. Written as DNA, the CDR3 is TGTGCCAGCAGTTTCCTCCCAGAGTGGAACACTGAAGCTTTCTTT. The J gene is TRBJ1-1, the V gene TRBV27; D unclear. CDR3 size: 15 residues. V was shortened by 3 bases and J by 1 base, with 12 bases between the two germline ends. Germline V gene data show CDR1 as MNHEY and CDR2 as SMNVEV (reference sequence).

V gene TRBV29-1 combines with J gene TRBJ1-2; D uncertain. The germline V and J ends were trimmed by 4 bases and 2 bases, with 8 bases remaining between them. Germline V gives CDR1 SQVTM, CDR2 ANQGSEA. The CDR3 is 12 amino acids. CDR3 protein: CSVVVRNYGYTF. The DNA for the CDR3 is TGCAGCGTTGTAGTCAGAAACTATGGCTACACCTTC.

This clone was observed a single time. This chain connects TRBV28 to TRBJ2-3, with no clear D. Per germline, CDR1 MDHEN and CDR2 SYDVKM. V was clipped by 7 bases and J by 2 bases, with 7 bases between them. The CDR3 is made up of 12 amino acids. The chain's CDR3 is CASTKFTDTQYF. The CDR3 DNA follows: TGTGCCAGCACCAAGTTCACAGATACGCAGTATTTT.

In this sample, this clone turned up a few times. This rearrangement joins TRBV21-1 to TRBJ2-2. TRBV21-1 is classified as a pseudogene. The CDR3 totals 11 residues. The CDR3 DNA follows: TGTGCCAGCAGTAACACCGGGGAGCTGTTTTTT. The encoded protein is CASSNTGELFF.

The rearrangement joins TRBV7-9 to TRBJ1-1; D gene uncertain. The germline V gene has CDR1 SEHNR and CDR2 FQNEAQ (reference sequence). The CDR3 is 11 residues long. The V and J ends lost 3 bases and 8 bases respectively, with 7 bases between them. The CDR3 sequence is CASSFGQEAFF. The CDR3 bases are TGTGCCAGCAGCTTTGGGCAGGAAGCTTTCTTT.

The chain recombines TRBV7-2 with TRBJ1-4; TRBD1 matches at 10 bases. The junction had 11 bases not matched to a gene; V was cut back by 5 bases and J by 8 bases. Germline CDR1 SGHTA, CDR2 FQGNSA. The CDR3 contains 16 residues. The CDR3 DNA reads TGTGCCAGCAGCCTCGGCCCCGGGACAGGGGAAGAAAAACTGTTTTTT. Translation gives CASSLGPGTGEEKLFF. The whole variable domain, filled in from reference TRBV7-2 and TRBJ1-4, reads GAGVSQSPSNKVTEKGKDVELRCDPISGHTALYWYRQSLGQGLEFLIYFQGNSAPDKSGLPSDRFSAERTGGSVSTLTIQRTQQEDSAVYLCASSLGPGTGEEKLFFGSGTQLSVL.

This chain uses TRBV2 with TRBJ1-2; maybe TRBD1 (6 bases). V was clipped by 3 bases and J by 3 bases, with 11 bases between them. The CDR3 is 14 amino acids. Germline V gene lookup returns CDR1 SNHLY and CDR2 FYNNEI. CDR3 in DNA: TGTGCCAGCAGTGAGACAGGATCGGACTATGGCTACACCTTC. Translating it yields CASSETGSDYGYTF.

The rearrangement links TRBV5-1 to TRBJ1-1; D remains unclear. Germline lookup yields CDR1 SGHRS and CDR2 YFSETQ. The CDR3 contains 13 residues. V was shortened by 5 bases and J by 5 bases, with 13 bases between the two germline ends. In DNA form, the CDR3 reads TGCGCCAGCAGAGGCCAAGGAGGGACTGAAGCTTTCTTT. It is translated as CASRGQGGTEAFF.

The chain couples TRBV5-1 to TRBJ2-7; 8 positions agree with TRBD1. CDR3 size: 15 residues. CDR1 and CDR2 from the germline V gene are SGHRS and YFSETQ. With 6 bases clipped from V and 0 bases from J, the junction kept 8 bases outside the gene matches. The CDR3, as DNA: TGCGCCAGCACGCCCGGACAGGGACACTCCTACGAGCAGTACTTC. Its protein product is CASTPGQGHSYEQYF.

The chain carries TRBV6-5 and TRBJ2-2, with 8 bases fitting TRBD1. The CDR3 loop spans 15 amino acids. CDR1 and CDR2 from the germline V gene are MNHEY and SVGAGI. The V segment lost 5 bases and the J segment 4 bases; nucleotides outside the gene matches: 6. CDR3 protein: CASSTDRGFTGELFF. DNA for the CDR3: TGTGCCAGCAGTACAGACAGGGGATTCACCGGGGAGCTGTTTTTT.

This chain joins TRBV15 and TRBJ2-1; the D gene is possibly TRBD2 (7 bases). The CDR3 loop spans 16 amino acids. V was cut by 0 bases and J by 6 bases, with 15 bases left in between. CDR1 LNHNV and CDR2 YYDKDF come from the germline V gene (reference sequence). The CDR3 loop reads CATSRDSGGVINEQFF. The CDR3, as DNA: TGTGCCACCAGCAGAGATTCGGGGGGCGTCATCAATGAGCAGTTCTTC.